The entry that follows covers one TCR beta chain sequence. The target antigen is unknown. This record belongs to a study of graft-versus-host responses after intestinal transplantation. Study overall: Anti-thymocyte globulin induction preceded about 3 years of tacrolimus and steroid maintenance in all recipients.

Lymphocytes from graft epithelium and lamina propria were isolated. The germline V and J ends were trimmed by 0 bases and 1 base, with 12 bases remaining between them. The germline V gene encodes CDR1 WNHNN and CDR2 SYGVQD (reference sequence). This CDR3 region has 17 residues. Study results and caveats: Marrow from the recipient contained GvH clones, some of which had appeared first in ileum or blood.

Generated by immunoSEQ multiplex PCR, the TCRdb table keeps only in-frame clones and is missing some. The sample consists of 4,000 to 5,000 clones, around four fifths of them appearing once. The specimen comprised ileum tissue, sampled about 130 days after intestinal transplantation. The J gene is TRBJ2-2, the V gene TRBV10-1, with D possibly TRBD2 on 6 matching bases. The sequence derives from a human patient who received an intestinal transplant, so some T cells may come from the graft donor. The CDR3 DNA reads as TGCGCCAGCAGTGAGTCGTGTGGGAGGCGGAACACCGGGGAGCTGTTTTTT. This encodes CASSESCGRRNTGELFF.